The source of this TCR beta chain is a study of cytomegalovirus exposure and HLA in healthy donors. Study at large: In a later analysis, it was reported that the approximately 120 validation repertoires had been produced on the same platform as the roughly 700 repertoires belonging to the first cohort. Study-wide points: The study recorded about 150 TCR beta chains that were cytomegalovirus-associated. The classifier, whose performance was assessed in both the original and validation cohorts, reportedly diagnosed cytomegalovirus status with high specificity and sensitivity. In the roughly 110 validation repertoires, under 95% of cluster scores exceeded 0, per a later analysis.

Profiling relied on immunoSEQ multiplex PCR, and the TCRdb table lists in-frame clones only, not all of them. The sample holds tens of thousands of clones, 94% seen once. V gave up 6 bases and J gave up 0 bases, with 11 bases separating them. Germline lookup yields CDR1 MDHEN and CDR2 SYDVKM. CDR3 size: 15 residues. Worth noting for this clone: Its antigen is unidentified.

The TCR sequence derives from a woman younger than 30 in good health and CMV-seronegative. The chain couples TRBV28 to TRBJ1-4, with a possible D match to TRBD1 (5 bases). The specimen was PBMCs. CDR3 loop: CASRGPGSTNEKLFF. The CDR3 region has the DNA TGTGCCAGCAGAGGGCCAGGGTCAACTAATGAAAAACTGTTTTTT.